The clone carrying this T cell receptor (beta chain) was detected many times. This entry comes from a study of CD8+CD57+ T cells in acquired aplastic anemia. The germline V gene has CDR1 DFQATT and CDR2 SNEGSKA (reference sequence). V lost 0 bases and J 4 bases, leaving 7 bases between the germline ends. The CDR3 runs to 13 residues. Both TCR beta VDJ combination and CDR3 sequence profiling were carried out. Genomic DNA was the template for this profiling. A single record per CDR3 protein comes from TCRdb applying MiXCR to the reads. The sample lists roughly 500,000 distinct CDR3 sequences; approximately 32% were seen once. An expansion of CD8+CD57+ cells by flow cytometry had been shown in patients chosen for sequencing.

Sequencing was carried out using sorted CD4+, CD8+, or CD8+CD57+ T cells (not recorded which) from PBMCs. V gene TRBV20-1 combines with J gene TRBJ1-5; D gene unclear. The origin of this receptor is a human donor with aplastic anemia. CDR3: CSARDLRNQPQHF. CDR3 in DNA: TGCAGTGCTAGAGATCTTCGTAATCAGCCCCAGCATTTT.